This is a list of T cell receptor beta chains from one sample in a study of a mutant IDH1 vaccine in newly diagnosed glioma. TCRdb's table, derived via immunoSEQ multiplex PCR, lists solely in-frame clones and lacks some. The sample comprises around 37,000 clones, just under 80% of which are singletons, and about 9.1% rests with the top ten. Here the sequenced sample was PBMCs, taken from a glioma patient treated with radiotherapy, temozolomide or both. These receptors were taken from a man aged 40-49 years with glioma. Some clones in this sample may be carry-over from other donors' samples. The CDR3 runs from the conserved cysteine through the conserved F or W. D genes are given only for firm matches. Rows give clone size only sometimes, using once, few, many, or a class for an expanded clone.

TRBV7-9	NA	TRBJ2-1	NA	CASSPSRGGHNEQFF	TGTGCCAGCAGCCCATCGAGGGGGGGACACAATGAGCAGTTCTTC
TRBV5-5	NA	TRBJ2-5	NA	CASSPYPSAQGHHETQYF	TGTGCCAGCAGCCCTTACCCATCCGCTCAGGGGCATCACGAGACCCAGTACTTC
TRBV7-9	NA	TRBJ1-3	NA	CASSLGDLAGNTIYF	TGTGCCAGCAGCTTAGGTGATCTGGCTGGAAACACCATATATTTT
TRBV2	NA	TRBJ2-7	NA	CASSIDPYEQYF	TGTGCCAGCAGTATAGATCCCTACGAGCAGTACTTC
TRBV19	NA	TRBJ1-1	NA	CASTPRGTNTEAFF	TGTGCCAGTACCCCGCGGGGGACGAACACTGAAGCTTTCTTT
TRBV5-6	NA	TRBJ2-7	NA	CASSGEERVYEQYF	TGTGCCAGCAGCGGTGAGGAGCGGGTCTACGAGCAGTACTTC
TRBV10-2	NA	TRBJ2-7	NA	CASSEGRAYEQYF	TGCGCCAGCAGTGAGGGCAGGGCTTACGAGCAGTACTTC
TRBV7-2	TRBD2	TRBJ2-7	NA	CASSWTSGAYEQYF	TGTGCCAGCAGCTGGACTAGCGGGGCCTACGAGCAGTACTTC
TRBV30	NA	TRBJ2-7	few	CAWTASTGLYEQYF	TGTGCCTGGACCGCCTCCACAGGGCTCTACGAGCAGTACTTC
TRBV27	TRBD1	TRBJ1-2	NA	CASRNPGQGSYGYTF	TGTGCCAGCAGAAATCCGGGACAGGGGTCCTATGGCTACACCTTC
TRBV23-1	TRBD1	TRBJ2-7	NA	CASSRKDRGPYEQYF	TGCGCCAGCAGTCGGAAGGACAGGGGCCCCTACGAGCAGTACTTC
TRBV2	NA	TRBJ2-2	NA	CASSEQGRDTGELFF	TGTGCCAGCAGTGAACAGGGAAGGGACACCGGGGAGCTGTTTTTT
TRBV5-1	NA	TRBJ1-4	NA	CASSLRGNEKLFF	TGCGCCAGCAGCTTGAGAGGCAATGAAAAACTGTTTTTT
TRBV18	TRBD1	TRBJ1-3	NA	CASSPTGVSDTIYF	TGTGCCAGCTCACCGACAGGGGTATCGGACACCATATATTTT
TRBV27	NA	TRBJ1-1	once	CASSWTDRNTEAFF	TGTGCCAGCAGTTGGACGGATCGGAACACTGAAGCTTTCTTT
TRBV7-2	NA	TRBJ2-2	NA	CASSLATFQAGELFF	TGTGCCAGCAGCTTAGCCACGTTTCAGGCAGGGGAGCTGTTTTTT
TRBV20-1	NA	TRBJ2-5	NA	CSASQETQYF	TGCAGTGCTAGCCAAGAGACCCAGTACTTC
TRBV4-2	TRBD2	TRBJ2-4	NA	CASSQGAGGKQNIQYF	TGTGCCAGCAGCCAAGGGGCGGGGGGAAAACAAAACATTCAGTACTTC
TRBV15	TRBD1	TRBJ1-1	few	CATGKGANTEAFF	TGTGCCACCGGGAAGGGGGCGAACACTGAAGCTTTCTTT
TRBV7-2	NA	TRBJ2-2	NA	CASSQWNGELFF	TGTGCCAGCAGCCAGTGGAACGGGGAGCTGTTTTTT
TRBV30	TRBD1	TRBJ2-2	once	CASTGGSTGELFF	TGTGCCTCCACAGGGGGCAGCACCGGGGAGCTGTTTTTT
TRBV11-2	NA	TRBJ1-1	few	CASSLNGITEAFF	TGTGCCAGCAGCTTAAACGGGATCACTGAAGCTTTCTTT
TRBV18	NA	TRBJ2-5	NA	CASSIGQGIQETQYF	TGTGCCAGCTCGATCGGTCAGGGGATCCAAGAGACCCAGTACTTC
TRBV5-4	TRBD2	TRBJ2-1	NA	CASSGGRGMPVEQFF	TGTGCCAGCAGCGGCGGGAGGGGGATGCCGGTTGAGCAGTTCTTC
TRBV6-4	NA	TRBJ2-1	once	CASSDSRDPNEQFF	TGTGCCAGCAGTGACTCCCGGGACCCAAATGAGCAGTTCTTC
TRBV5-1	NA	TRBJ1-2	NA	CASSSGGFDGYTF	TGCGCCAGCAGCTCCGGGGGATTCGATGGCTACACCTTC
TRBV7-8	TRBD1	TRBJ1-2	few	CASSYRSGQGIYGYTF	TGTGCCAGCAGCTATCGATCGGGACAGGGGATATACGGCTACACCTTC
TRBV1	NA	TRBJ2-5	NA	CTSSQVETQYF	TGCACCAGCAGCCAAGTAGAGACCCAGTACTTC
TRBV11-1	TRBD1	TRBJ1-2	once	CASSLSGGSYGYTF	TGTGCCAGCAGCTTATCAGGGGGCAGCTATGGCTACACCTTC
TRBV11-2	TRBD2	TRBJ2-7	NA	CASGRLAETYEQYF	TGTGCCAGCGGCCGACTAGCGGAGACCTACGAGCAGTACTTC
TRBV11-2	NA	TRBJ2-5	NA	CASSLAPEREETQYF	TGTGCCAGCAGCTTAGCCCCCGAGAGGGAAGAGACCCAGTACTTC
TRBV7-6	NA	TRBJ1-1	NA	CASSLVGGGLNTEAFF	TGTGCCAGCAGCTTAGTGGGCGGGGGCTTGAACACTGAAGCTTTCTTT
TRBV6-1	NA	TRBJ2-3	NA	CASGEDTQYF	TGTGCCAGCGGTGAAGATACGCAGTATTTT
TRBV20-1	NA	TRBJ2-1	NA	CSAREDNEQFF	TGCAGTGCTAGGGAGGACAATGAGCAGTTCTTC
TRBV6-1	NA	TRBJ2-7	NA	CAGGPTWGEQYF	TGTGCCGGGGGACCGACTTGGGGCGAGCAGTACTTC
TRBV6-5	TRBD1	TRBJ1-2	NA	CASSLRRTGNYGYTF	TGTGCCAGCAGTCTCAGAAGGACAGGGAACTATGGCTACACCTTC
TRBV7-9	TRBD1	TRBJ1-4	NA	CASSSDRGREKLFF	TGTGCCAGCAGCTCGGACAGGGGGCGTGAAAAACTGTTTTTT
TRBV5-1	TRBD1	TRBJ1-2	NA	CASSPGQGPLYGYTF	TGCGCCAGCAGCCCAGGACAGGGCCCCCTTTATGGCTACACCTTC
TRBV7-9	NA	TRBJ2-3	NA	CASSLAGGQTDTQYF	TGTGCCAGCAGCTTAGCGGGGGGCCAAACAGATACGCAGTATTTT
TRBV11-1	NA	TRBJ1-6	NA	CASSSRDLHYNSPLHF	TGTGCCAGCAGCTCCCGGGACCTCCATTATAATTCACCCCTCCACTTT
TRBV6-1	NA	TRBJ2-3	NA	CASGRGGPSTDTQYF	TGTGCCAGCGGTCGTGGGGGGCCTAGCACAGATACGCAGTATTTT